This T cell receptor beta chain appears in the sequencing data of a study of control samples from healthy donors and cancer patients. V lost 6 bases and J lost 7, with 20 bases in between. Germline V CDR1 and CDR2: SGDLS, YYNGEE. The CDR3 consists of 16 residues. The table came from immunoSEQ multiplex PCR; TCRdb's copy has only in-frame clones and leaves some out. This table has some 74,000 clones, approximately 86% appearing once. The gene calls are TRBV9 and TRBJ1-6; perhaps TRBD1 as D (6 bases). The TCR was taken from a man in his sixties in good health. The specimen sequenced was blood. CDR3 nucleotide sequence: TGTGCCAGCACCCCGAGGGGGACCTGGGGGAATTCACCCCTCCACTTT. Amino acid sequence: CASTPRGTWGNSPLHF.